This record looks at one T cell receptor beta chain sequence and its context. The antigen remains unidentified. This specimen includes other DNA sequences encoding the same CDR3. Produced via immunoSEQ multiplex PCR; TCRdb's table is partial and in-frame only. There are fewer than 400,000 clones in the sample; roughly 85% occur only once, and around 0.8% lies in the top ten. This specimen belongs to a study of cytomegalovirus exposure and HLA in healthy donors. The CDR3 totals 16 residues. The germline V gene has CDR1 LNHNV and CDR2 YYDKDF (reference sequence). With V trimmed by 5 bases and J by 2 bases, 6 bases remained unmatched. Study findings and constraints: Subsequent analysis revealed that first-cohort TCR clusters tended to co-occur in the approximately 120 validation repertoires.

The TCR was taken from a woman aged 18 to 35 in good health and CMV-seronegative. The sample comprised PBMCs. The J gene is TRBJ2-3, the V gene TRBV15; TRBD2 agrees at 11 bases. The CDR3 loop is CATSRGTSGYTDTQYF. The DNA of the CDR3 is TGTGCCACCAGCCGGGGGACTAGCGGATACACAGATACGCAGTATTTT.